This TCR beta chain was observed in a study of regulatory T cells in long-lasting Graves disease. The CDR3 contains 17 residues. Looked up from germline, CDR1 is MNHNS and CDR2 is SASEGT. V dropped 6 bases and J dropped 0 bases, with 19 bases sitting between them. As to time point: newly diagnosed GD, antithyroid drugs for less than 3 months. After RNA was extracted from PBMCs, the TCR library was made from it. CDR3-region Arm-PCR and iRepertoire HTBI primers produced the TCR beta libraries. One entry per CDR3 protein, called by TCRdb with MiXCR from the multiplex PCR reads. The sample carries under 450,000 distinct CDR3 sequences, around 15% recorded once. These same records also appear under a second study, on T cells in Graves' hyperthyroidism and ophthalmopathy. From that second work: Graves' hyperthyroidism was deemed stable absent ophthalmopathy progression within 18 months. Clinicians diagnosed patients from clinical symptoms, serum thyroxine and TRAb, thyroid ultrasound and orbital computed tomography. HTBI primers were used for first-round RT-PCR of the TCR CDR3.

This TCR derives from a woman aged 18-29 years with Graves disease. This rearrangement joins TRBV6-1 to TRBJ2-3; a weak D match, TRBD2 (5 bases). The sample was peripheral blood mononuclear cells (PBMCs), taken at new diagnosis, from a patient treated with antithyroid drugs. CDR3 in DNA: TGTGCCAGCAGCCCCGGCGAGAGCGGAATGAGCACAGATACGCAGTATTTT. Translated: CASSPGESGMSTDTQYF.